A selection of T cell receptor beta chains follows, all from one sample in a study of T cell repertoires in cytomegalovirus infection. These TCRs' antigens remain unknown. TCRdb analysed the reads with MiXCR anew, one entry per CDR3 protein. Among around 900,000 distinct CDR3 sequences listed, approximately 31% were seen once. The sample was cultured CD8+ T cells from PBMCs, taken from culture after CMV antigen stimulation. These TCRs come from a human donor in good health (CMV status not recorded). Some clones in this sample may be carry-over from other donors' samples. Both conserved end residues are part of each CDR3. Each record gives: D gene, V gene, J gene, clone size, CDR3 protein, CDR3 DNA. The D gene is left open where the match is weak. Not every row has a clone size; where given, it reads once, few, many or a size class.

.	TRBV4-1	TRBJ2-3	.	CASSGQTDTQYF	TGCGCCAGCAGCGGGCAGACAGATACGCAGTATTTT
.	TRBV12-5	TRBJ1-5	once	CASGSLLGNQPQHF	TGTGCTAGTGGTTCCTTACTAGGCAATCAGCCCCAGCATTTT
.	TRBV6-1	TRBJ1-1	.	CASSEALEWSGREAFF	TGTGCCAGCAGTGAAGCATTAGAGTGGAGTGGCAGGGAAGCTTTCTTT
.	TRBV19	TRBJ2-5	.	CASSIGLVVQETQYF	TGTGCCAGTAGTATTGGGCTTGTAGTCCAAGAGACCCAGTACTTC
.	TRBV5-8	TRBJ1-2	few	CASSLAGGVAAGYTF	TGTGCCAGCAGCTTGGCCGGGGGGGTAGCGGCTGGCTACACCTTC
.	TRBV5-4	TRBJ2-1	.	CASSLMGSVRGRNEQFF	TGTGCCAGCAGCTTGATGGGGTCGGTGAGAGGGCGGAATGAGCAGTTCTTC
.	TRBV6-1	TRBJ2-3	many	CASSVTSWGTDTQYF	TGTGCCAGCAGTGTTACTAGCTGGGGCACAGATACGCAGTATTTT
.	TRBV4-1	TRBJ1-5	.	CASSQDMEGDQPQHF	TGCGCCAGCAGCCAAGATATGGAAGGGGACCAGCCCCAGCATTTT
TRBD1	TRBV19	TRBJ2-1	.	CASSQGQGRGPFYNEQFF	TGTGCCAGTAGTCAGGGACAGGGACGGGGTCCATTTTACAATGAGCAGTTCTTC
TRBD1	TRBV5-1	TRBJ2-1	.	CASSPRQGGNEQFF	TGCGCCAGCAGCCCACGACAGGGCGGGAATGAGCAGTTCTTC
.	TRBV7-9	TRBJ2-5	.	CASSLSKGRETQYF	TGTGCCAGCAGCTTATCGAAGGGGAGGGAGACCCAGTACTTC
.	TRBV20-1	TRBJ2-3	.	CSASASGPESTQYF	TGCAGTGCTAGTGCTTCGGGGCCCGAGAGTACGCAGTATTTT
.	TRBV27	TRBJ2-7	.	CASSLSQGTLLGQYF	TGTGCCAGCAGTTTATCCCAGGGTACTCTCCTGGGGCAGTACTTC
.	TRBV12-3/TRBV12-4	TRBJ2-1	.	CASSSAQDEQFF	TGTGCCAGCAGTTCAGCGCAAGATGAGCAGTTCTTC
.	TRBV6-1	TRBJ1-5	.	CASSEARWMGQGSQPQHF	TGTGCCAGCAGTGAAGCAAGGTGGATGGGCCAGGGAAGCCAGCCCCAGCATTTT
.	TRBV12-3/TRBV12-4	TRBJ1-2	.	CASSLLGQPVPNYGYTF	TGTGCCAGCAGTTTGTTAGGACAGCCAGTACCTAACTATGGCTACACCTTC
.	TRBV29-1	TRBJ2-5	few	CSVHGEYQETQYF	TGCAGCGTCCACGGGGAATACCAAGAGACCCAGTACTTC
.	TRBV12-3/TRBV12-4	TRBJ1-1	few	CASSDPWGVGDTEAFF	TGTGCCAGCAGTGACCCCTGGGGAGTGGGCGACACTGAAGCTTTCTTT
.	TRBV27	TRBJ2-3	.	CASSPQGHFSTDTQYF	TGTGCCAGCAGTCCACAGGGACACTTTTCGACAGATACGCAGTATTTT
.	TRBV20-1	TRBJ1-3	few	CSAFRENTIYF	TGCAGTGCCTTCAGGGAAAACACCATATATTTT
TRBD1	TRBV6-1	TRBJ2-3	.	CASSLTGKDTQYF	TGTGCCAGCAGTTTGACAGGGAAAGATACGCAGTATTTT
TRBD1	TRBV27	TRBJ1-5	.	CASSSRTGGTNQPQHF	TGTGCCAGCAGTTCCCGGACAGGGGGCACCAATCAGCCCCAGCATTTT
.	TRBV7-8	TRBJ1-4	few	CASSLLYLRVPGEVEKLFF	TGTGCCAGCAGCCTCCTTTACCTCCGAGTCCCAGGGGAGGTAGAAAAACTGTTTTTT
.	TRBV6-5	TRBJ1-1	many	CASSYKAFNTEAFF	TGTGCCAGCAGTTACAAGGCGTTCAACACTGAAGCTTTCTTT
.	TRBV4-2	TRBJ2-3	.	CASSQDSGTTTDTQYF	TGTGCCAGCAGCCAAGATTCCGGGACGACTACAGATACGCAGTATTTT
.	TRBV9	TRBJ2-5	.	CASSGWEQQETQYF	TGTGCCAGCAGCGGATGGGAACAGCAAGAGACCCAGTACTTC
.	TRBV19	TRBJ2-1	few	CASTNGHPATDEQFF	TGTGCCAGTACTAATGGCCACCCCGCGACGGATGAGCAGTTCTTC
TRBD2	TRBV19	TRBJ2-1	few	CASSIKLAGGPVVNEQFF	TGTGCCAGTAGTATCAAACTAGCGGGGGGGCCAGTAGTCAATGAGCAGTTCTTC
TRBD1	TRBV27	TRBJ1-2	.	CASSLLPGQGKFIDYGYTF	TGTGCCAGCAGCCTTCTCCCGGGACAGGGGAAGTTTATCGACTATGGCTACACCTTC
.	TRBV4-1	TRBJ2-4	.	CASSQDPPGIQYF	TGCGCCAGCAGCCAAGACCCGCCCGGGATTCAGTACTTC
TRBD2	TRBV7-6	TRBJ2-7	few	CASSGLAYDEQYF	TGTGCCAGCAGCGGACTAGCGTACGACGAGCAGTACTTC
TRBD1	TRBV12-3/TRBV12-4	TRBJ1-2	many	CASSLAGTANYGYTF	TGTGCCAGCAGTTTGGCGGGGACAGCTAACTATGGCTACACCTTC
.	TRBV6-1	TRBJ1-5	.	CASTVDGYSNQPQHF	TGTGCCAGCACCGTAGACGGGTATAGCAATCAGCCCCAGCATTTT
TRBD1	TRBV6-5	TRBJ1-1	few	CASSYLGTDEAFF	TGTGCCAGCAGTTACCTAGGGACAGATGAAGCTTTCTTT
TRBD1	TRBV12-3/TRBV12-4	TRBJ2-7	.	CASTRDRDEQYF	TGTGCCAGCACCCGGGACAGGGACGAGCAGTACTTC
.	TRBV29-1	TRBJ2-7	few	CSGAGLVGTSVAYEQYF	TGCAGCGGTGCCGGACTGGTTGGTACCTCTGTCGCCTACGAGCAGTACTTC
.	TRBV11-2	TRBJ1-4	.	CASSNTPGGSNEKLFF	TGTGCCAGCAGCAACACCCCAGGAGGCTCTAATGAAAAACTGTTTTTT
.	TRBV4-1	TRBJ1-6	many	CASSYGTNSPLHF	TGCGCCAGCAGCTACGGGACCAATTCACCCCTCCACTTT
TRBD2	TRBV20-1	TRBJ2-1	.	CSARAEAGGLYNEQFF	TGCAGTGCTAGAGCCGAAGCGGGGGGGCTCTACAATGAGCAGTTCTTC
.	TRBV5-6	TRBJ2-7	.	CASSPWRGGYEQYF	TGTGCCAGCAGCCCCTGGAGGGGAGGCTACGAGCAGTACTTC
TRBD1	TRBV6-6	TRBJ1-2	.	CASSQLDRAYYGYTF	TGTGCCAGCAGTCAACTGGACAGGGCCTACTATGGCTACACCTTC
TRBD2	TRBV11-1	TRBJ2-5	many	CASSLAGLAGKETQYF	TGTGCCAGCAGCTTAGCCGGACTAGCGGGGAAAGAGACCCAGTACTTC
.	TRBV7-6	TRBJ1-1	many	CASSLAYPGANTEAFF	TGTGCCAGCAGCTTAGCGTACCCAGGGGCGAACACTGAAGCTTTCTTT
.	TRBV6-5	TRBJ1-1	.	CASKEMPSNTEAFF	TGTGCCAGCAAAGAGATGCCCTCGAACACTGAAGCTTTCTTT
.	TRBV20-1	TRBJ1-2	.	CSAGTGEGYTF	TGCAGTGCTGGCACAGGCGAAGGCTACACCTTC
TRBD2	TRBV7-6	TRBJ2-7	few	CASSISSGNYEQYF	TGTGCCAGCAGCATCTCTAGCGGGAATTACGAGCAGTACTTC